The entry below gives a single T cell receptor beta chain sequence along with its context. There is no known antigen for this receptor. No base-level quality is on record; no much larger clone is a single base apart. Different DNA sequences within this sample yield the same CDR3. This sample was taken from a study of blood T cell repertoires in COVID-19 (dated by TCRdb to 2020 to 2022). General notes on the study: The collaborator samples originated in the United States, Italy and Spain and spanned the acute and convalescent phases of COVID-19. The material from the prospective study consisted of cDNA or gDNA derived from T cells, B-cell-depleted T cells, or PBMCs. The dataset comprised deeply sampled blood TCRbeta repertoires from subjects exposed to, actively infected with, or recovered from COVID-19. A freely available public database, intended as a resource for researchers studying the immune response to SARS-CoV-2, is where the repertoires were released. The samples were drawn from the first 160 participants of the ongoing ImmuneRACE study and from roughly 1,300 subjects provided by 6 global collaborators. Nearly every sample came with metadata listing a de-identified subject ID, COVID-19 status, age in years and sex. Where available, HLA class I and class II types were taken from metadata supplied by the sample provider and were not determined by assay-based typing.

Another Seattle source contributed samples from volunteer blood donors who had recovered from COVID-19. Whole blood was collected in K2EDTA tubes by collaborating institutions according to the institutions' own protocols. For TCRbeta analysis, collaborators shipped samples as frozen whole blood, isolated PBMCs, or DNA extracted from either of those sample types. TCRbeta CDR3 regions were amplified from genomic DNA using the immunoSEQ Assay, a bias-controlled multiplex PCR. The paper's processing steps were these. The number of nucleated cells in each sample was estimated by amplification of reference gene primers within the assay. To quantify the absolute abundance of each unique TCRbeta CDR3 rearrangement, sequence reads were collapsed and filtered. For each sample, productive Simpson clonality was calculated as the square root of Simpson's diversity index over productive rearrangements. TCRdb mirrors the immuneACCESS table, restricted to in-frame sequences. Some clones are absent from its copies; in checked studies, under half trace to an unresolved V gene, and the reason for the others is unknown. The V and J calls and clone size are taken from that table; D and trimming were inferred from the DNA. The table for this sample lists 200,000 to 250,000 clones; 84% of them were counted only once. Clones ranked in the top ten supply roughly 5% of the sample.

Overall study results and their limits: The amount of clinical and demographic metadata varied by source and participant and was provided uncurated.

Including the terminal cysteine and phenylalanine, the CDR3 comprises 16 residues. Solely the CDR3 DNA is kept, with 48 bases framed from the first base. CDR1 SGHRS and CDR2 YFSETQ were looked up in the germline V gene. The germline V end is reduced by 0 bases and the J end by 2 bases; junction bases left unmatched: 1. The source of this sequence is a woman in her fifties or sixties who had recovered from COVID-19. Sequencing input: peripheral blood. The receptor chain draws on TRBV5-1 and TRBJ1-4; TRBD1 matches 10 bases in the middle. The CDR3 region: CASSLGQGATNEKLFF. The DNA sequence is TGCGCCAGCAGCTTGGGACAGGGGGCCACTAATGAAAAACTGTTTTTT.